The 9 T cell receptor beta chains below come from one sample, sequenced in a study of OX40 agonist ivuxolimab in advanced cancers. Repertoires were generated with immunoSEQ multiplex PCR, while TCRdb's copy carries only in-frame clones and drops some. The data hold tens of thousands of clones, with 85% observed a single time. The sequences come from CD4+ or CD8+ T cells sorted from blood, collected in a trial of the OX40 agonist ivuxolimab. The origin of the receptors is an adult with an advanced solid tumor such as melanoma, head and neck, liver or kidney cancer.

The chain links TRBV10-3 to TRBJ2-7; TRBD1 matches at 9 bases. Trimming cost V 6 bases and J 2 bases; bases outside gene matches: 8. The CDR3 sequence is 15 residues long. The V gene's germline CDR1 is ENHRY and CDR2 SYGVKD. CDR3 amino acids: CAIRPTGGVTYEQYF. CDR3 sequence (DNA): TGTGCCATCAGGCCGACAGGGGGTGTCACCTACGAGCAGTACTTC.

This rearrangement joins TRBV7-6 to TRBJ2-3; the match to TRBD2 covers 11 bases. The trim removed 5 bases at V and 10 bases at J, leaving 8 bases unmatched. CDR1 is SGHVS and CDR2 is FNYEAQ in the germline V gene. The CDR3 is 14 amino acids. CDR3 loop: CASSTTGLAVPQYF. CDR3 in DNA: TGTGCCAGCAGCACAACGGGACTAGCGGTACCGCAGTATTTT.

The rearrangement joins TRBV13 to TRBJ1-1, with a tentative D call TRBD1 (5 bases). The V gene's germline CDR1 is PRHDT and CDR2 FYEKMQ (reference sequence). Trimming took off 7 bases at V and 5 bases at J, with 17 bases between the two ends. The CDR3 length is 14 residues. The DNA of the CDR3 is TGTGCCAGCACCGACCGGGACCGGAATACTGAAGCTTTCTTT. Amino acid sequence: CASTDRDRNTEAFF.

The chain employs TRBV5-4 and TRBJ2-3; 8 bases line up with TRBD2. The CDR3 sequence is 17 residues long. J gave up 2 bases and V 4 bases, and 12 bases lay outside the gene matches. Germline CDR1 and CDR2: SGHNT and YYREEE (reference sequence). The CDR3 DNA follows: TGTGCCAGCAGCCCCCCCGGGGTAGCGGGGACCACAGATACGCAGTATTTT. Its protein is CASSPPGVAGTTDTQYF.

The gene calls are TRBV10-3 and TRBJ2-6; D assignment may be TRBD1 or TRBD2 (5 bases each). Germline V gene data show CDR1 as ENHRY and CDR2 as SYGVKD. Trimming pared 8 bases from V and 4 bases from J, leaving 18 bases between. CDR3 length: 16 amino acids. Here the CDR3 reads CAIGGRGSAGANVLTF. The DNA of the CDR3 is TGTGCCATCGGGGGACGGGGAAGTGCGGGGGCCAACGTCCTGACTTTC.

This rearrangement joins TRBV25-1 to TRBJ2-7, with D perhaps TRBD1 or TRBD2 (5 bases each). The V end was cut by 7 bases, the J end by 2 bases, with 15 bases between. The CDR3 is made up of 14 amino acids. Germline V gene lookup returns CDR1 MGHDK and CDR2 SYGVNS. CDR3 nucleotides: TGTGCCAGCACCGACAGCCGAGGGCCCTACGAGCAGTACTTC. Translated, it gives CASTDSRGPYEQYF.

The chain is built from TRBV5-6 and TRBJ2-3; 9 bases line up with TRBD2. The V and J ends lost 1 base and 6 bases, in that order; junction bases with no gene match: 6. The CDR3 sequence is 15 residues long. Germline CDR1 reads SGHDT; CDR2 reads YYEEEE. The CDR3 spells CASSLKLAGGDTQYF. For the CDR3, the DNA is TGTGCCAGCAGCTTGAAACTAGCGGGTGGGGATACGCAGTATTTT. Drawing the rest from reference TRBV5-6 and TRBJ2-3, the complete variable domain is DAGVTQSPTHLIKTRGQQVTLRCSPKSGHDTVSWYQQALGQGPQFIFQYYEEEERQRGNFPDRFSGHQFPNYSSELNVNALLLGDSALYLCASSLKLAGGDTQYFGPGTRLTVL.

The rearrangement links TRBV5-1 to TRBJ2-7, with D uncertain. The V end lost 3 bases, the J end lost 0 bases, and 4 bases lay between the germline ends. Germline V gene data show CDR1 as SGHRS and CDR2 as YFSETQ. The CDR3 contains 12 residues. CDR3 protein: CASSSSSYEQYF. CDR3 coding DNA: TGCGCCAGCAGCTCGAGCTCCTACGAGCAGTACTTC.

V is TRBV21-1 and J is TRBJ1-2. TRBV21-1 has pseudogene status. The CDR3 sequence is 15 residues long. CDR3 protein: CASSKRDGGAYGYTF. The CDR3 bases are TGTGCCAGCAGCAAGAGGGACGGAGGTGCATATGGCTACACCTTC.